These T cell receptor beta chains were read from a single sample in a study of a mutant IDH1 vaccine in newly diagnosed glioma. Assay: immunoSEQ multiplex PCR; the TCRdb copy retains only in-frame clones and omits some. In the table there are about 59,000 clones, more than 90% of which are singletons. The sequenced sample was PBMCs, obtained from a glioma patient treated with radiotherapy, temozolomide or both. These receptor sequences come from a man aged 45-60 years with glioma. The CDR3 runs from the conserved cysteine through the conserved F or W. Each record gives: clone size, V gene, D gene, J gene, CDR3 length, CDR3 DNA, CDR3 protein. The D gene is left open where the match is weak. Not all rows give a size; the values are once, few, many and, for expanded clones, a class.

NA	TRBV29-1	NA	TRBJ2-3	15	TGCAGCGGTTCCGGCCACCGGGGCCACACAGATACGCAGTATTTT	CSGSGHRGHTDTQYF
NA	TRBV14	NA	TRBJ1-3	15	TGTGCCAGCTCTCCAGGGGATTTTACTGGAAACACCATATATTTT	CASSPGDFTGNTIYF
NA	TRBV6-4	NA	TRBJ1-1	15	TGTGCCAGCAGTGACTCGAGGCAGGAGAACACTGAAGCTTTCTTT	CASSDSRQENTEAFF
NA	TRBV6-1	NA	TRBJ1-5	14	TGTGCCAGCAGTGAGCCGGGTACGAGTCAGCCCCAGCATTTT	CASSEPGTSQPQHF
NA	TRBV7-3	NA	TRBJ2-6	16	TGTGCCAGCAGCCTTGCGGGTGGGGCCGGGGCCAACGTCCTGACTTTC	CASSLAGGAGANVLTF
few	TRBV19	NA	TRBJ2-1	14	TGTGCCAGTAGTGGCGGGGGCCTGAACAATGAGCAGTTCTTC	CASSGGGLNNEQFF
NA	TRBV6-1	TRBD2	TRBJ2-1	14	TGTGCCAGCAGGGGACTAGCGGGGGCCAATGAGCAGTTCTTC	CASRGLAGANEQFF
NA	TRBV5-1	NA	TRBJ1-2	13	TGCGCCAGCAGCTCTGGGGACAAGTATGGCTACACCTTC	CASSSGDKYGYTF
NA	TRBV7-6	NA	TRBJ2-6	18	TGTGCCAGCAGCCTTTCGGCGGGCAGGGTCTCTGGGGCCAACGTCCTGACTTTC	CASSLSAGRVSGANVLTF
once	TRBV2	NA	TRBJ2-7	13	TGTGCCAGCAGTGATCGGCGATATGACGAGCAGTACTTC	CASSDRRYDEQYF
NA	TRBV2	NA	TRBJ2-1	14	TGTGCCAGCAGTGATTTGCCCCAAAAAAGGGAGCAGTTCTTC	CASSDLPQKREQFF
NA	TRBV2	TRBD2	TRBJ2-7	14	TGTGCCAGCAGAGCGGGACTAGCAACCTACGAGCAGTACTTC	CASRAGLATYEQYF
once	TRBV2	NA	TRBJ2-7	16	TGTGCCAGCACCTACCTGACAACCGACTTCCTTTACGAGCAGTACTTC	CASTYLTTDFLYEQYF
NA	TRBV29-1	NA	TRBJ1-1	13	TGCAGCGATAAATCACAGAGGAACACTGAAGCTTTCTTT	CSDKSQRNTEAFF
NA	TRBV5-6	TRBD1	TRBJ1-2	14	TGTGCCAGCAGCCGAGAGGGACAGGAAAAGGGCTACACCTTC	CASSREGQEKGYTF
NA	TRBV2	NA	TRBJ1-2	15	TGTGCCAGCAGTAAAGATTGGACCGTTCACTATGGCTACACCTTC	CASSKDWTVHYGYTF
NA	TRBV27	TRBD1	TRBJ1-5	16	TGTGCCAGCAGTTCCGGGACAGGGCCGTTCAATCAGCCCCAGCATTTT	CASSSGTGPFNQPQHF
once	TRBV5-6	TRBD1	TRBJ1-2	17	TGTGCCAGCAGGCTTCTGGGACAGGGGGCGCTAAACTATGGCTACACCTTC	CASRLLGQGALNYGYTF
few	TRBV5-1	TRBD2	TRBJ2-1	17	TGCGCCAGCAGCTTGGGTGGGGCGGGAGCTTCCTACAATGAGCAGTTCTTC	CASSLGGAGASYNEQFF
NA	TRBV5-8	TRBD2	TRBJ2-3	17	TGTGCCAGCAGCTTGGCCGGGACTAGCGGGATCACAGATACGCAGTATTTT	CASSLAGTSGITDTQYF
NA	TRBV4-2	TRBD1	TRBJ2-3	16	TGTGCCAGCAGCCAAGAAGGGACAGGGGGAACAGATACGCAGTATTTT	CASSQEGTGGTDTQYF
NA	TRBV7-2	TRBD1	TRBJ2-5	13	TGTGCCAGCAGAAGGACAGGGAGAGAGACCCAGTACTTC	CASRRTGRETQYF
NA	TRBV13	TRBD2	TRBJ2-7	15	TGTGCCAGCAGCAAAACTAGCGGAAGCTCCTACGAGCAGTACTTC	CASSKTSGSSYEQYF
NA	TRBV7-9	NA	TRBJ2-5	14	TGTGCCAGCAGCTTCTATCAGGGGTCGGGGACCCAGTACTTC	CASSFYQGSGTQYF
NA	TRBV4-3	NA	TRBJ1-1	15	TGCGCCAGCAGCCAAGTCCTTGGGGGGGTCACTGAAGCTTTCTTT	CASSQVLGGVTEAFF
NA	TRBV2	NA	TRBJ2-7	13	TGTGCCAGCAGTGACGACAGGGAGGACGAGCAGTACTTC	CASSDDREDEQYF
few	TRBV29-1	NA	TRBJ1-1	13	TGCAGCGTTGTGTACAGAATGAACACTGAAGCTTTCTTT	CSVVYRMNTEAFF
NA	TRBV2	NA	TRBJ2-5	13	TGTGCCAGCAGGGGGAAACTACAAGAGACCCAGTACTTC	CASRGKLQETQYF
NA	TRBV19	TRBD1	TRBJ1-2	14	TGTGCCAGTAGTTCAGGGGGCGCCGGCTATGGCTACACCTTC	CASSSGGAGYGYTF
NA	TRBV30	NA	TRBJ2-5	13	TGTGCCTGGAGTGTACTGGAGAGGAAGACCCAGTACTTC	CAWSVLERKTQYF
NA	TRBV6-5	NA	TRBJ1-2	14	TGTGCCAGCAGTTACTCTGCGGGCCTCTATGGCTACACCTTC	CASSYSAGLYGYTF
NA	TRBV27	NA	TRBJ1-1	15	TGTGCCAGCAGTTCACGGACTGAGGGATACACTGAAGCTTTCTTT	CASSSRTEGYTEAFF
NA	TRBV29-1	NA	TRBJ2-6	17	TGCAGCGTTTACGAAGGGGACACGTACAGTTGGGCCAACGTCCTGACTTTC	CSVYEGDTYSWANVLTF
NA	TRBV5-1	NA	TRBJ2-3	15	TGCGCCAGCAGCTTGGCCCGGACGGTAACAGATACGCAGTATTTT	CASSLARTVTDTQYF
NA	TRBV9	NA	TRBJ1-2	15	TGTGCCAGCAGCGCCAGGGGCCGTACGTCCTATGGCTACACCTTC	CASSARGRTSYGYTF
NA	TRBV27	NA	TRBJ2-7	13	TGTGCCAGCACTAAGAGGGCCCCTAGCGAGCAGTACTTC	CASTKRAPSEQYF
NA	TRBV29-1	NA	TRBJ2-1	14	TGCAGCGTTGAAGATCGGCCGGGGGATGGGGAGCAGTTCTTC	CSVEDRPGDGEQFF
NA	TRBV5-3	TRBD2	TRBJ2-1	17	TGTGCCAGAAGCACCCATCGCCTAGCGGAGGGTCTCAATGAGCAGTTCTTC	CARSTHRLAEGLNEQFF
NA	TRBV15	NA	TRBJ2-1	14	TGTGCCACCAGCAGATCGGGACGGAACAATGAGCAGTTCTTC	CATSRSGRNNEQFF
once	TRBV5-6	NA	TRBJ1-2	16	TGTGCCAGCAGCTATATACTCAGGGGCCCTAACTATGGCTACACCTTC	CASSYILRGPNYGYTF
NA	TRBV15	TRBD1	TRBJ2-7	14	TGTGCCACCAGCAGACCGGGACAGGGGGCGCAGAGATACTTC	CATSRPGQGAQRYF
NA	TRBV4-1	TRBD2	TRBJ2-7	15	TGCGCCAGCAGCCAAGGAGCGGGGGATTCCTACGAGCAGTACTTC	CASSQGAGDSYEQYF
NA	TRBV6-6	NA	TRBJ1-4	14	TGTGCCAGCAGTTACCGAGGGTACAGTGAAAAACTGTTTTTT	CASSYRGYSEKLFF
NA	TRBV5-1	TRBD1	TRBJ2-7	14	TGCGCCAGCTCCCTCCGACAGGGAGCCTACGAGCAGTACTTC	CASSLRQGAYEQYF
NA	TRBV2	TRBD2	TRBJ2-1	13	TGTGCCAAGACTAGCGGGAGGGCCAATGAGCAGTTCTTC	CAKTSGRANEQFF